A single sample is the source of the 13 T cell receptor beta chains below, sequenced in a study of regulatory T cells in long-lasting Graves disease. Time point reported: persistent/refractory GD, antithyroid drugs over 5 years with positive TRAb. The TCR library was made from RNA extracted from PBMCs. HTBI primers from iRepertoire and Arm-PCR of CDR3 regions yielded the TCR beta libraries. TCRdb itself ran the multiplex PCR reads through MiXCR, one entry per CDR3 protein. The table records about 470,000 distinct CDR3 sequences, roughly 20% of them present only once. The specimen was peripheral blood mononuclear cells (PBMCs), collected when the disease was refractory, from a patient treated with antithyroid drugs. These receptors were obtained from a female donor with Graves disease.

In this sample, this clonotype turned up many times. The chain is built from TRBV10-3 and TRBJ2-2; the D gene is possibly TRBD1 (6 bases). Germline CDR1 is ENHRY and CDR2 is SYGVKD. The CDR3 loop spans 12 amino acids. V lost 10 bases to trimming and J lost 4 bases, with 10 bases between them. The CDR3 loop reads CATRGSTGELFF. In nucleotides, the CDR3 is TGTGCCACCAGGGGAAGCACCGGGGAGCTGTTTTTT.

This chain's CDR3 is CASSLGDYRRGGDTQYF. The CDR3 bases are TGTGCCAGCAGTTTGGGGGACTATCGAAGGGGTGGGGATACGCAGTATTTT. This chain links TRBV28 with TRBJ2-3; TRBD2 agrees at 7 bases. Germline V gives CDR1 MDHEN, CDR2 SYDVKM. J was trimmed by 6 bases and V by 3 bases; bases with no gene match: 15. The CDR3 length is 17 residues.

This clonotype showed up many times. The genes are TRBV15 and TRBJ1-2, with TRBD1 matching over 7 bases. Germline V gene data show CDR1 as LNHNV and CDR2 as YYDKDF (reference sequence). The CDR3 is 13 amino acids. The trim removed 5 bases at V and 5 bases at J, leaving 5 bases unmatched. The CDR3 region is CATSQDRTYGYTF. For the CDR3, the DNA is TGTGCCACCAGCCAGGACAGGACATATGGCTACACCTTC.

Many counts were recorded for this clonotype. The chain carries TRBV28 and TRBJ2-7; perhaps TRBD2 as D (5 bases). This CDR3 spans 14 amino acids. V lost 6 bases and J lost 6, with 18 bases in between. CDR1 and CDR2 (germline): MDHEN, SYDVKM. The CDR3 loop is CASRGRILLSEQYF. For the CDR3, the DNA is TGTGCCAGCAGAGGGAGAATCCTCCTAAGCGAGCAGTACTTC.

This clonotype has at least ten counts. CDR3 bases: TGTGCCAGTAGTGCTCAGGGATGGGGTCAGCCCCAGCATTTT. This sequence encodes CASSAQGWGQPQHF. V and J are TRBV19 and TRBJ1-5, with a weak D call TRBD1 (5 bases). Germline CDR1 LNHDA, CDR2 SQIVND (reference sequence). V lost 5 bases to trimming and J lost 6 bases, with 14 bases between them. The CDR3 sequence is 14 residues long.

The chain carries TRBV27 and TRBJ2-1; 7 bases match TRBD2. After removal of 2 bases from V and 6 bases from J, the junction contained 7 bases not matched to a gene. The CDR3 is 15 residues long. Germline V gene lookup returns CDR1 MNHEY and CDR2 SMNVEV (reference sequence). In DNA form, the CDR3 reads TGTGCCAGCAGTTTAATGGCTAGCGGATTCAATGAGCAGTTCTTC. Translated: CASSLMASGFNEQFF.

This clonotype was detected many times. The V call is TRBV3-1, the J call TRBJ2-7; 7 bases map to TRBD2. This CDR3 has 14 residues. The J segment lost 3 bases and the V segment lost 4 bases, leaving 6 bases of the junction unmatched. Germline V lookup: CDR1 LGHDT, CDR2 YNNKEL (reference sequence). CDR3 sequence (DNA): TGTGCCAGCAGCCCTGGGGGGGAGCACTACGAGCAGTACTTC. Its protein is CASSPGGEHYEQYF.

This clonotype was picked up many times. V and J are TRBV6-2 or TRBV6-3 and TRBJ2-7; D might be TRBD1 (8 bases). V lost 5 bases to trimming and J lost 7 bases, with 24 bases between them. This CDR3 spans 16 amino acids. Per germline, CDR1 MNHEY and CDR2 SVGEGT. CDR3 residues: CASSGTTGQVEREQYF. CDR3 in DNA: TGTGCCAGCAGTGGGACTACGGGACAGGTGGAACGGGAGCAGTACTTC.

In DNA, the CDR3 is TGTGCCAGCAGCCAAGAAGCTTCGCTTCAGAGCAGACTCAGCTCTGGAAACACCATATATTTT. It specifies CASSQEASLQSRLSSGNTIYF. This rearrangement joins TRBV4-2 to TRBJ1-3; D call uncertain. Germline V gene lookup returns CDR1 LGHNA and CDR2 YNFKEQ. The CDR3 loop spans 21 amino acids. V was cut by 0 bases and J by 0 bases, with 24 bases left in between.

In regard to this clonotype: This CDR3 is missing its conserved last phenylalanine or tryptophan, likely due to a read error. This chain links TRBV27 with TRBJ2-7; either TRBD1 or TRBD2 may supply D (6 bases each). Germline CDR1 reads MNHEY; CDR2 reads SMNVEV (reference sequence). V was pared by 2 bases and J by 3 bases, with 11 bases between. The CDR3 extends over 14 amino acids. The CDR3 DNA reads as TGTGCCAGCAGTTTAAGGGGGGATCTCTACGAGCAGTACCTC. Translation: CASSLRGDLYEQYL.

CDR3 coding DNA: TGTGCCAGCAGTTACTCGGTCCGGGGTCAGCCCCAGCATTTT. Protein product: CASSYSVRGQPQHF. The gene calls are TRBV6-2 or TRBV6-3 and TRBJ1-5; unclear D gene. CDR1 is MNHEY and CDR2 is SVGEGT in the germline V gene. The CDR3 contains 14 residues. The V and J ends lost 0 bases and 6 bases respectively, with 9 bases between them.

This clonotype was seen many times. The V and J genes are TRBV2 and TRBJ1-4; no clear D gene. Germline V gene lookup returns CDR1 SNHLY and CDR2 FYNNEI. V lost 5 bases and J lost 8, with 15 bases in between. The CDR3 extends over 14 amino acids. The CDR3 DNA is TGTGCCAGCAGTTTGAGCGGCACACGCGAAAAACTGTTTTTT. Translation: CASSLSGTREKLFF.

At least ten counts were recorded for this clonotype. The rearrangement joins TRBV12-3 or TRBV12-4 to TRBJ1-4, with 9 bases aligning to TRBD1. The ends lost 6 bases at V and 5 bases at J; junction bases unmatched: 7. The CDR3 loop spans 15 amino acids. CDR3 nucleotides: TGTGCCAGCAGAGGAACAGGGGGCGCAAATGAAAAACTGTTTTTT. Translation: CASRGTGGANEKLFF.